These T cell receptor beta chains were read from a single sample in a study of cytomegalovirus exposure and HLA in healthy donors. Sequencing was performed with immunoSEQ multiplex PCR; in TCRdb, only in-frame clones are kept and a portion is missing. Of some 150,000 clones listed, more than 75% are singletons. The specimen was PBMCs. These receptors all come from a woman in her 30s in good health and CMV-seronegative. CDR3s include the opening cysteine and the closing phenylalanine or tryptophan. The order of the fields is V gene, clone size, D gene, J gene, CDR3 protein, CDR3 DNA. D genes are given only for firm matches. Expanded clones get a size class; other rows say once, few or many, or leave the size out.

v_call: TRBV4-3
clone_size: .
d_call: TRBD2
j_call: TRBJ2-1
cdr3_aa: CASSQTSDASYNEQFF
cdr3_nt: TGCGCCAGCAGCCAAACTAGCGACGCCTCCTACAATGAGCAGTTCTTC

v_call: TRBV30
clone_size: .
d_call: .
j_call: TRBJ2-3
cdr3_aa: CAWSVVRRGLSTDTQYF
cdr3_nt: TGTGCCTGGAGTGTAGTACGGCGGGGGCTGAGCACAGATACGCAGTATTTT

v_call: TRBV19
clone_size: .
d_call: .
j_call: TRBJ1-5
cdr3_aa: CASSWGPSNQPQHF
cdr3_nt: TGTGCCAGTAGTTGGGGGCCTAGCAATCAGCCCCAGCATTTT

v_call: TRBV7-2
clone_size: .
d_call: TRBD2
j_call: TRBJ2-3
cdr3_aa: CASSLGLAHRDTQYF
cdr3_nt: TGTGCCAGCAGCTTAGGACTAGCGCATAGGGATACGCAGTATTTT

v_call: TRBV14
clone_size: .
d_call: TRBD1
j_call: TRBJ1-2
cdr3_aa: CASSRRDREANYGYTF
cdr3_nt: TGTGCCAGCAGCCGCCGGGACAGGGAGGCTAACTATGGCTACACCTTC

v_call: TRBV15
clone_size: .
d_call: TRBD2
j_call: TRBJ2-7
cdr3_aa: CATSRVLAGGSYEQYF
cdr3_nt: TGTGCCACCAGCAGAGTACTAGCGGGAGGCTCCTACGAGCAGTACTTC

v_call: TRBV19
clone_size: .
d_call: .
j_call: TRBJ1-3
cdr3_aa: CATSRQAFSGNTIYF
cdr3_nt: TGTGCCACCTCCCGACAGGCATTCTCTGGAAACACCATATATTTT

v_call: TRBV9
clone_size: .
d_call: TRBD1
j_call: TRBJ2-1
cdr3_aa: CASSHRDRAPSAENEQFF
cdr3_nt: TGTGCCAGCAGCCACCGGGACAGGGCTCCATCGGCAGAGAATGAGCAGTTCTTC

v_call: TRBV2
clone_size: .
d_call: TRBD2
j_call: TRBJ2-4
cdr3_aa: CASSREAGGRNIQYF
cdr3_nt: TGTGCCAGCAGTCGGGAAGCGGGAGGGAGAAACATTCAGTACTTC

v_call: TRBV28
clone_size: once
d_call: TRBD2
j_call: TRBJ2-1
cdr3_aa: CASSFSSGRAHVFHEQFF
cdr3_nt: TGTGCCAGCAGTTTTTCTAGCGGGAGGGCCCACGTATTCCATGAGCAGTTCTTC

v_call: TRBV30
clone_size: .
d_call: .
j_call: TRBJ2-1
cdr3_aa: CAWRGGTGPLGEQFF
cdr3_nt: TGTGCCTGGAGGGGGGGGACAGGACCTCTCGGGGAGCAGTTCTTC

v_call: TRBV5-1
clone_size: .
d_call: .
j_call: TRBJ2-4
cdr3_aa: CASSLRSPGGLAKNIQYF
cdr3_nt: TGCGCCAGCAGCTTGAGGTCGCCAGGGGGGTTAGCCAAAAACATTCAGTACTTC

v_call: TRBV27
clone_size: .
d_call: .
j_call: TRBJ2-7
cdr3_aa: CASSPLQGPYEQYF
cdr3_nt: TGTGCCAGCAGTCCCCTACAGGGCCCCTACGAGCAGTACTTC

v_call: TRBV7-9
clone_size: few
d_call: .
j_call: TRBJ2-3
cdr3_aa: CASSVGEGHRTDTQYF
cdr3_nt: TGTGCCAGCAGCGTGGGGGAGGGACACCGTACAGATACGCAGTATTTT

v_call: TRBV5-6
clone_size: .
d_call: .
j_call: TRBJ2-7
cdr3_aa: CASSLTVSDEQYF
cdr3_nt: TGTGCCAGCAGCTTGACAGTATCGGACGAGCAGTACTTC

v_call: TRBV28
clone_size: .
d_call: TRBD1
j_call: TRBJ1-2
cdr3_aa: CASSSGQGFYGYTF
cdr3_nt: TGTGCCAGCAGTTCGGGACAGGGGTTCTATGGCTACACCTTC